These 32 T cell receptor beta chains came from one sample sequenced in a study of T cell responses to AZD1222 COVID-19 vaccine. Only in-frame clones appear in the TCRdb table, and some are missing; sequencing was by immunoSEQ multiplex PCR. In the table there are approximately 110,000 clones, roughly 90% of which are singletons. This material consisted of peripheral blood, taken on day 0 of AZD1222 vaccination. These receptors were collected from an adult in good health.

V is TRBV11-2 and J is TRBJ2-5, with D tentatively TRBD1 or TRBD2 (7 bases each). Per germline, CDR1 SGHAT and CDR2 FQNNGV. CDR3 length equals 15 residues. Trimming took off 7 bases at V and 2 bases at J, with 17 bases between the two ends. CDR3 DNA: TGTGCCAGCACTGCCTCCAGGGGGGGGCAAGAGACCCAGTACTTC. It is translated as CASTASRGGQETQYF.

The CDR3 DNA reads TGTGCCAGCAGCTTTCAGGGCCGAGCAACTAATGAAAAACTGTTTTTT. Translated: CASSFQGRATNEKLFF. The rearrangement links TRBV7-9 to TRBJ1-4; maybe TRBD1 (5 bases). V was cut by 3 bases and J by 0 bases, with 11 bases left in between. Germline-derived CDR1 and CDR2 are SEHNR and FQNEAQ (reference sequence). The CDR3 runs 16 residues.

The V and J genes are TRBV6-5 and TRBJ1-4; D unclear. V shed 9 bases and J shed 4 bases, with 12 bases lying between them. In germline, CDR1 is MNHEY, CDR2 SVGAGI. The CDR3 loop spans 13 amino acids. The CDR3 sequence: CASSQTFNEKLFF. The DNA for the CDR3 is TGTGCCAGTTCCCAAACCTTTAATGAAAAACTGTTTTTT.

The CDR3 coding sequence is TGTGCCAGTAAACAGACAGGGGAGACTGAAGCTTTCTTT. This sequence encodes CASKQTGETEAFF. The V gene is TRBV19, the J gene TRBJ1-1; TRBD1 agrees at 8 bases. The junction had 6 bases not matched to a gene; V was cut back by 7 bases and J by 5 bases. CDR3 length: 13 residues. Germline CDR1 LNHDA, CDR2 SQIVND (reference sequence). The entire variable domain, with the rest obtained from reference TRBV19 and TRBJ1-1, is as follows: DGGITQSPKYLFRKEGQNVTLSCEQNLNHDAMYWYRQDPGQGLRLIYYSQIVNDFQKGDIAEGYSVSREKKESFPLTVTSAQKNPTAFYLCASKQTGETEAFFGQGTRLTVV.

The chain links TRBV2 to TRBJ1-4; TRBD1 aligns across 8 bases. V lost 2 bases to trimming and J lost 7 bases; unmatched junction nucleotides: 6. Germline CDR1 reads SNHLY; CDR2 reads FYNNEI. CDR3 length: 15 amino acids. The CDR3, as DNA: TGTGCCAGCAGTGAAAGGACAGGGAGGGGTGAAAAACTGTTTTTT. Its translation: CASSERTGRGEKLFF. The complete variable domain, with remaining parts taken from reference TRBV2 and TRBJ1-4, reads EPEVTQTPSHQVTQMGQEVILRCVPISNHLYFYWYRQILGQKVEFLVSFYNNEISEKSEIFDDQFSVERPDGSNFTLKIRSTKLEDSAMYFCASSERTGRGEKLFFGSGTQLSVL.

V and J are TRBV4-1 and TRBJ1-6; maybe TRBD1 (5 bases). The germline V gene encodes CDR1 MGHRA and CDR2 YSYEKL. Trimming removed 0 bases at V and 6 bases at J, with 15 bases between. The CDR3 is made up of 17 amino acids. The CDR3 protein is CASSQDPNKGTNSPLHF. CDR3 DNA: TGCGCCAGCAGCCAAGATCCGAACAAGGGGACTAATTCACCCCTCCACTTT.

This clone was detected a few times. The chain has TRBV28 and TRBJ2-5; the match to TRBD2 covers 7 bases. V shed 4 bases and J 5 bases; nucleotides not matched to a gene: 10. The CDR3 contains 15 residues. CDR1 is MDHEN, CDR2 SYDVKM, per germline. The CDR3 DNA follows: TGTGCCAGCAGTTCCAGGGACCTGCGGGAGGAGACCCAGTACTTC. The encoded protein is CASSSRDLREETQYF. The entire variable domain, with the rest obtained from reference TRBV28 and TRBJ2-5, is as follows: DVKVTQSSRYLVKRTGEKVFLECVQDMDHENMFWYRQDPGLGLRLIYFSYDVKMKEKGDIPEGYSVSREKKERFSLILESASTNQTSMYLCASSSRDLREETQYFGPGTRLLVL.

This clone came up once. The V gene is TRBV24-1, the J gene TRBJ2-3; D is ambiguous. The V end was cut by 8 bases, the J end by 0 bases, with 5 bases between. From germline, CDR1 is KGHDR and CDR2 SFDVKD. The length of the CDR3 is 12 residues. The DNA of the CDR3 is TGTGCCACCAAGAGTAGCACAGATACGCAGTATTTT. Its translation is CATKSSTDTQYF.

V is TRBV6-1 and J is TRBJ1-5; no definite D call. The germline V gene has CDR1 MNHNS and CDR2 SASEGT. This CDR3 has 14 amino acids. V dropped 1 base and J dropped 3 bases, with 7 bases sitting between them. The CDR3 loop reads CASSEVGINQPQHF. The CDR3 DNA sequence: TGTGCCAGCAGTGAAGTAGGGATCAATCAGCCCCAGCATTTT.

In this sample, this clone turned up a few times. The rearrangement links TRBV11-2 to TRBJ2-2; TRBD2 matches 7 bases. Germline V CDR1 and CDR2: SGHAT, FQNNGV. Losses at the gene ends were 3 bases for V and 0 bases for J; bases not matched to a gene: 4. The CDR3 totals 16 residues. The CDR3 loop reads CASSFRAGANTGELFF. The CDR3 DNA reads TGTGCCAGCAGCTTTAGGGCGGGAGCGAACACCGGGGAGCTGTTTTTT.

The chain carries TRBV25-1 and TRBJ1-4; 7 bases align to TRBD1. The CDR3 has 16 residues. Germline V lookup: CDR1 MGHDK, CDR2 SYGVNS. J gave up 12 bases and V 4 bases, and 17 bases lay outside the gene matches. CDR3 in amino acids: CASSVSSGTESGELFF. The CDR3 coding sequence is TGTGCCAGCAGTGTATCTTCCGGGACAGAGTCAGGGGAACTGTTTTTT.

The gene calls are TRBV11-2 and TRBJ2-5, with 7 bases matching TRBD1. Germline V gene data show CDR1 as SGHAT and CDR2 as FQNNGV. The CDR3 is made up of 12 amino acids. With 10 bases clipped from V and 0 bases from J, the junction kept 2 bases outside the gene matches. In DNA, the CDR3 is TGTGCCACTGACAGGGACCAAGAGACCCAGTACTTC. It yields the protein CATDRDQETQYF.

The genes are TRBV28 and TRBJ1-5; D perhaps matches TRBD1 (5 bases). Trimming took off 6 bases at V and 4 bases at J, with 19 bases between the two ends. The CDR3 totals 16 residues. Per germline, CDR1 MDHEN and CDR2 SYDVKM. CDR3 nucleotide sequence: TGTGCCAGCAGAGAGGACAAGGTCTTTAGGAATCAGCCCCAGCATTTT. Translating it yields CASREDKVFRNQPQHF.

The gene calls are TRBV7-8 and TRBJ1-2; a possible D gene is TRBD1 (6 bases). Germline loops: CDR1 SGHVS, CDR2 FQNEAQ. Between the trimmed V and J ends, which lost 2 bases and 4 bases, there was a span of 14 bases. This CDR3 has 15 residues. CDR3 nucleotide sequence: TGTGCCAGCAGCTTACCCGGGGGACACCTCTATGGCTACACCTTC. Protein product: CASSLPGGHLYGYTF.

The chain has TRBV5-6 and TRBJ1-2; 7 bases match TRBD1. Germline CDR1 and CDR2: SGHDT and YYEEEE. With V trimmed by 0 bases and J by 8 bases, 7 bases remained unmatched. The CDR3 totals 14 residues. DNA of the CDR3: TGTGCCAGCAGCTTGGGGAACAGGGGTGGAGGCTACACCTTC. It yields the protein CASSLGNRGGGYTF.

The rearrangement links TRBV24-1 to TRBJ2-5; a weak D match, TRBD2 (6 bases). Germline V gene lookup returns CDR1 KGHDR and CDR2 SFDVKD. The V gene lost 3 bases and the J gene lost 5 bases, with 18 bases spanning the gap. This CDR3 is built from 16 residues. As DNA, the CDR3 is TGTGCCACCAGTGATCCGGGGGTCGTGGGATCGGAGACCCAGTACTTC. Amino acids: CATSDPGVVGSETQYF.

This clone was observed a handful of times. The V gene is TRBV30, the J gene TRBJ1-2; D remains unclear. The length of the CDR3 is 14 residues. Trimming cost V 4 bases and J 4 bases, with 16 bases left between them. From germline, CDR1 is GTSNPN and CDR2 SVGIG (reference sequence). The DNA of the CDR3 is TGTGCCTGGACCCCCCGGGTAGGGAGCTATGGCTACACCTTC. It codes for CAWTPRVGSYGYTF. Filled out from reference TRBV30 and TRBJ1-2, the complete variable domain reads SQTIHQWPATLVQPVGSPLSLECTVEGTSNPNLYWYRQAAGRGLQLLFYSVGIGQISSEVPQNLSASRPQDRQFILSSKKLLLSDSGFYLCAWTPRVGSYGYTFGSGTRLTVV.

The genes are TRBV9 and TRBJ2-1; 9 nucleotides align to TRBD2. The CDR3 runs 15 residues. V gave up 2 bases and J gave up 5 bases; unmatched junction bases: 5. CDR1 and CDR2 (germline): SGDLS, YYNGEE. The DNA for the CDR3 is TGTGCCAGCAGCGTTATAGCGGGAGATAACAATGAGCAGTTCTTC. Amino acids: CASSVIAGDNNEQFF.

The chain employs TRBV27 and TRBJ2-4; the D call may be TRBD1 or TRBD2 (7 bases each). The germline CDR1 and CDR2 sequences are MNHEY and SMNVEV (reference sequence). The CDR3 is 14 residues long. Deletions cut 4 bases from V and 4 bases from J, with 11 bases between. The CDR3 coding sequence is TGTGCCAGCAGTTCCAGGGGGGGAAAAAACATTCAGTACTTC. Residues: CASSSRGGKNIQYF.

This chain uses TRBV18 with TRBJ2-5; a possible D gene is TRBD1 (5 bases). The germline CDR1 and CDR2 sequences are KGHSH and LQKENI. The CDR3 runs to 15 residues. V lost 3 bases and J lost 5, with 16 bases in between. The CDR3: CASSPLTVSGETQYF. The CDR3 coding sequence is TGTGCCAGCTCACCCCTGACAGTGTCTGGGGAGACCCAGTACTTC.

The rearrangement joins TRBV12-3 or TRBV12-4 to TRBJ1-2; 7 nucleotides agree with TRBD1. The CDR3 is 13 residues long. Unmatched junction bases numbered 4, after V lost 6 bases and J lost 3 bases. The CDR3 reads CASSTRGDYGYTF. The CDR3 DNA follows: TGTGCCAGCAGCACCAGGGGGGACTATGGCTACACCTTC.

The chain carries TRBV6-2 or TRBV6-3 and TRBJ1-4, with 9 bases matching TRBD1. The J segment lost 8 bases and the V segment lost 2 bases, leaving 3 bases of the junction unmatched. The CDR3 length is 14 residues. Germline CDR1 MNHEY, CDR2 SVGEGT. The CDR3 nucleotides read TGTGCCAGCAGTTACGGGACAGGGCAGGAAAAACTGTTTTTT. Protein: CASSYGTGQEKLFF.

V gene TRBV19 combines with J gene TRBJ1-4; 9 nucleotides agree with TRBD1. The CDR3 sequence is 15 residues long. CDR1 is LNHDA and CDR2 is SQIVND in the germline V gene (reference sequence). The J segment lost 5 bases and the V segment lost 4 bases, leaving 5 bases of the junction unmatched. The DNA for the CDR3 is TGTGCCAGTAGTAGATCCGGGACAGGGAATGAAAAACTGTTTTTT. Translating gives CASSRSGTGNEKLFF. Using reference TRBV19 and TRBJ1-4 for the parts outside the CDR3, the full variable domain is DGGITQSPKYLFRKEGQNVTLSCEQNLNHDAMYWYRQDPGQGLRLIYYSQIVNDFQKGDIAEGYSVSREKKESFPLTVTSAQKNPTAFYLCASSRSGTGNEKLFFGSGTQLSVL.

The CDR3 DNA follows: TGCAGTGGTCAGAGCGCCTACGAGCAGTACTTC. It encodes CSGQSAYEQYF. V usage is TRBV20-1 and J usage is TRBJ2-7; D not certain. Germline V CDR1 and CDR2: DFQATT, SNEGSKA (reference sequence). V shed 7 bases and J shed 2 bases, with 9 bases lying between them. This CDR3 is built from 11 residues.

Here the CDR3 DNA reads TGTGCCAGCAGCGTAGGGGGGTCCTACGAGCAGTACTTC. It encodes CASSVGGSYEQYF. The gene calls are TRBV9 and TRBJ2-7; either TRBD1 or TRBD2 may fit D (5 bases each). Trimming cost V 0 bases and J 1 base, with 5 bases left between them. The CDR3 is 13 residues long. Germline CDR1 is SGDLS and CDR2 is YYNGEE.

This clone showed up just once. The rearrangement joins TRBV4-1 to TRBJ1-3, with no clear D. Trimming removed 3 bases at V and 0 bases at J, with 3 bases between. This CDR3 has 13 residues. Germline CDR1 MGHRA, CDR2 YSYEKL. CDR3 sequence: CASSQISGNTIYF. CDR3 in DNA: TGCGCCAGCAGCCAGATCTCTGGAAACACCATATATTTT.

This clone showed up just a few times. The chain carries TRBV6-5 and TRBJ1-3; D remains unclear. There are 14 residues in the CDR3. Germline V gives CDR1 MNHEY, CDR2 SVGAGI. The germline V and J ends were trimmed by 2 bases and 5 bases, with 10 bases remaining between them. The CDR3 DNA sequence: TGTGCCAGCAGTTACCGAGACGGACGAAACACCATATATTTT. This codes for CASSYRDGRNTIYF.

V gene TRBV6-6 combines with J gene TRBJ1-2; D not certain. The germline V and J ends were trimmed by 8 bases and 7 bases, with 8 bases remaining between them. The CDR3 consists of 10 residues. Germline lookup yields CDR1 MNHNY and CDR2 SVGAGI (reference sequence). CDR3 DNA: TGTGCCAGCGGTAATGGTGGCTACACCTTC. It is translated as CASGNGGYTF.

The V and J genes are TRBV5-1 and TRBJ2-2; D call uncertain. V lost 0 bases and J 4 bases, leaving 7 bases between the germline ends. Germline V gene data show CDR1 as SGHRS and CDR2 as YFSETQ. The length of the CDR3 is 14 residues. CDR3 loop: CASSLEASTGELFF. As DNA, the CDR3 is TGCGCCAGCAGCTTGGAGGCTTCCACCGGGGAGCTGTTTTTT.

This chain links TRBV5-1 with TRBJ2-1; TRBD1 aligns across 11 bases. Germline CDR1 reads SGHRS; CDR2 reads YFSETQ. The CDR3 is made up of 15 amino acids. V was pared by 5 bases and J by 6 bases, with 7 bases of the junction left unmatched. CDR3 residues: CASSRSGQGGNEQFF. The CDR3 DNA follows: TGCGCCAGCAGTAGATCGGGACAGGGGGGCAATGAGCAGTTCTTC.

The CDR3 is CASSRGRDDGFF. The CDR3 DNA reads as TGTGCCAGCTCCAGGGGGCGCGATGATGGTTTCTTT. The V gene is TRBV7-8, the J gene TRBJ1-1, with 8 nucleotides matching TRBD1. The CDR3 has 12 amino acids. Germline CDR1 reads SGHVS; CDR2 reads FQNEAQ. V gave up 8 bases and J gave up 13 bases; unmatched junction bases: 12.

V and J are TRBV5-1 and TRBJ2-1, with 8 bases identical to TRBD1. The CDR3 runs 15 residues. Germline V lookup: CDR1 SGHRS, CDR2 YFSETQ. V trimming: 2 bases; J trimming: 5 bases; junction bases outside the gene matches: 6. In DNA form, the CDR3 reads TGCGCCAGCAGCTTCAAATCGGGACAGGACAATGAGCAGTTCTTC. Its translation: CASSFKSGQDNEQFF. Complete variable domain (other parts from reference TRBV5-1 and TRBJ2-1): KAGVTQTPRYLIKTRGQQVTLSCSPISGHRSVSWYQQTPGQGLQFLFEYFSETQRNKGNFPGRFSGRQFSNSRSEMNVSTLELGDSALYLCASSFKSGQDNEQFFGPGTRLTVL.